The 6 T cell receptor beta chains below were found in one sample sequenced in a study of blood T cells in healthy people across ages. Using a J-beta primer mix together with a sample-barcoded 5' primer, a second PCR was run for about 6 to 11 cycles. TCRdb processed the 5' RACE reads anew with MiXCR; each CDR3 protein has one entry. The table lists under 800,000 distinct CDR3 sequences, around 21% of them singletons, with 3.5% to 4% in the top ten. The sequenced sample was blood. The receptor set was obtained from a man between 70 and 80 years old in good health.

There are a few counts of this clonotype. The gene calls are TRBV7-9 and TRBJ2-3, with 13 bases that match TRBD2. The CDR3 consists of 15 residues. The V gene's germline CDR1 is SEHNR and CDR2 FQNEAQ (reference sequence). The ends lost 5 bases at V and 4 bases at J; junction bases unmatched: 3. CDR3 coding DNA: TGTGCCAGCAGCCCGGGACTAGCGGGATCAGATACGCAGTATTTT. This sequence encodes CASSPGLAGSDTQYF.

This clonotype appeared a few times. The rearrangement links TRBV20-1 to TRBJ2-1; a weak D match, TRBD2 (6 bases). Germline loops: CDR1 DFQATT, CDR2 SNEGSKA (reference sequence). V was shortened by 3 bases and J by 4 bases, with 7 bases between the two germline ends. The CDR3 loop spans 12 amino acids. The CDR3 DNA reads TGCAGTGCTAGCGGGACTTACAATGAGCAGTTCTTC. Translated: CSASGTYNEQFF.

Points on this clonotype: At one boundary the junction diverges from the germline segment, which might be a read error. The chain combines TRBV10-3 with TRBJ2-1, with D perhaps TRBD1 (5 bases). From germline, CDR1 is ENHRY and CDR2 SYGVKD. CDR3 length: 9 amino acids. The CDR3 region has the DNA TGTGCCATCCCAGTTTATGACAGTTTC. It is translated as CAIPVYDSF.

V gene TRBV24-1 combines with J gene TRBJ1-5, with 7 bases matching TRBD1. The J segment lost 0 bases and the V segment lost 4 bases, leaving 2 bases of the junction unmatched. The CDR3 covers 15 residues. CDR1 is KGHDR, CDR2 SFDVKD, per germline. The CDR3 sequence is CATSDRDSSNQPQHF. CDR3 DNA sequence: TGTGCCACCAGTGACCGGGACAGTAGCAATCAGCCCCAGCATTTT.

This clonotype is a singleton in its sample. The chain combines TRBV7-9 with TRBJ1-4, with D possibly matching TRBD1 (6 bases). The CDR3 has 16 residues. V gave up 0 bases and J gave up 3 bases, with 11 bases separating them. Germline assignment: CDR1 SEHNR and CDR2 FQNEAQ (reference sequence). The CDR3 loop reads CASSLARGTSNEKLFF. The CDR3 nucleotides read TGTGCCAGCAGCTTAGCGAGGGGGACATCTAATGAAAAACTGTTTTTT.

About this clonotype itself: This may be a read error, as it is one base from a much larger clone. In nucleotides, the CDR3 is TGTGCCAGCAGTTTCCGCGGGGAGCTGTTTTTT. Protein: CASSFRGELFF. V and J are TRBV12-3 or TRBV12-4 and TRBJ2-2; D unclear. The CDR3 length is 11 residues. V was trimmed by 3 bases and J by 7 bases, leaving 3 bases between them.